This T cell receptor (beta chain) is drawn from a study of T cell responses to AZD1222 COVID-19 vaccine. This clone was detected a few times. The antigen is not known. Points from the study as a whole: Spike-specific TCR depth and breadth grew after two AZD1222 doses.

This CDR3 spans 16 amino acids. Germline V CDR1 and CDR2: MDHEN, SYDVKM. V dropped 8 bases and J dropped 0; count of bases not matched to a gene: 13. The table came from immunoSEQ multiplex PCR; TCRdb's copy has only in-frame clones and leaves some out. The table shows 150,000 to 180,000 clones, with roughly nine tenths occurring only once. Sequenced here: peripheral blood, sampled on day 0 of AZD1222 vaccination. The chain employs TRBV28 and TRBJ2-7, with TRBD1 matching over 7 bases. The source of this sequence is an adult in good health. CDR3 sequence: CASPNTARGSSYEQYF. CDR3 coding DNA: TGTGCCAGCCCTAATACCGCCAGGGGGAGCTCCTACGAGCAGTACTTC.